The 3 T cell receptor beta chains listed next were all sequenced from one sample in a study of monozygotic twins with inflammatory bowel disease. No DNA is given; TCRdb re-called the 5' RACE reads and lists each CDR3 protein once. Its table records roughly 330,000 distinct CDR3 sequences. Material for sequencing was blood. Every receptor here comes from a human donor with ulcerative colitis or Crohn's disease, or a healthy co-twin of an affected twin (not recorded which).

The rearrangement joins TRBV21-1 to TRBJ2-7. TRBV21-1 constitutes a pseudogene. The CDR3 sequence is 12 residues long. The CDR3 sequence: CASSRPSYEQYF.

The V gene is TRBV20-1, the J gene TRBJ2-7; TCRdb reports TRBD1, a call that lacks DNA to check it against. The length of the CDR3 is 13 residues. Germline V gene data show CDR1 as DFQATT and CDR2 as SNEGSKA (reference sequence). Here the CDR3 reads CSVRQSGAYEQYF.

CDR3 protein: CSSRPRPGGSYNEQFF. The chain is built from TRBV5-1 and TRBJ2-1; TCRdb's D call of TRBD1 is untestable without DNA. The CDR3 loop spans 16 amino acids. Germline V lookup: CDR1 SGHRS, CDR2 YFSETQ. The variable domain in full, completed from reference TRBV5-1 and TRBJ2-1, reads KAGVTQTPRYLIKTRGQQVTLSCSPISGHRSVSWYQQTPGQGLQFLFEYFSETQRNKGNFPGRFSGRQFSNSRSEMNVSTLELGDSALYLCSSRPRPGGSYNEQFFGPGTRLTVL.